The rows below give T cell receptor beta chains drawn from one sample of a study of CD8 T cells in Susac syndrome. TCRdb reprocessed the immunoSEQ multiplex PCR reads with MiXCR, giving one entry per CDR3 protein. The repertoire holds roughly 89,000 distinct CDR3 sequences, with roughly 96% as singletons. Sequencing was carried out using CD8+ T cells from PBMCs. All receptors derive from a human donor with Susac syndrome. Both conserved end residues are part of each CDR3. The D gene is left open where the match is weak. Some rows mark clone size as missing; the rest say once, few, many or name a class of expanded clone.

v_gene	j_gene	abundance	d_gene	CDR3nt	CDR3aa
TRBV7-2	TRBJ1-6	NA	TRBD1	TGTGCCAGCAGCCTGACAGGGTTCAATTCACCCCTCCACTTT	CASSLTGFNSPLHF
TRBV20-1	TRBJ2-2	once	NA	TGCAGTGCTACATCCCGGCGGACCGGGGAGCTGTTTTTT	CSATSRRTGELFF
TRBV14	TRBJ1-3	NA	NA	TGTGCCAGCAGCTCGATTGGAAACACCATATATTTT	CASSSIGNTIYF
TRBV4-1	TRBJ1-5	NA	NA	TGCGCCAGCAGCCAAGTGGGACAAAGGCACAATCAGCCCCAGCATTTT	CASSQVGQRHNQPQHF
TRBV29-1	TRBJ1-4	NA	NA	TGCAGCGTTTCCCTCGCCGTCCCTTCCCCTGCAACTAATGAAAAACTGTTTTTT	CSVSLAVPSPATNEKLFF
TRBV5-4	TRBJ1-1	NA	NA	TGTGCCAGCAGCCCGCAGGGGTTCCCCCGCGCTTTCTTT	CASSPQGFPRAFF
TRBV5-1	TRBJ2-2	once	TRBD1	TGCGCCAGCAGCTACATAACAGGGGGAACAACCGGGGAGCTGTTTTTT	CASSYITGGTTGELFF
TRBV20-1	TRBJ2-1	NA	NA	TGCAGTGCTAGCTGGCAGGCCTCTTGGAATGAGCAGTTCTTC	CSASWQASWNEQFF
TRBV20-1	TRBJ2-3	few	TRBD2	TGCAGTGCTAGAGCGACTAGCGGCGGCACAGATACGCAGTATTTT	CSARATSGGTDTQYF
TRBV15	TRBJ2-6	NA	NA	TGTGCCACCAGCAGAGACAGAAGCGGGGCCAACGTCCTGACTTTC	CATSRDRSGANVLTF
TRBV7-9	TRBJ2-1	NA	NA	TGTGCCAGCAGCTTAGGTCTGACAGAAACCTACAATGAGCAGTTCTTC	CASSLGLTETYNEQFF
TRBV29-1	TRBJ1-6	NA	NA	TGCAGCGCCGGGGAGGGGGGAAATTCACCCCTCCACTTT	CSAGEGGNSPLHF
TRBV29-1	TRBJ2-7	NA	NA	TGCAGCGTTAGGGGTGGGACATACCACGAGCAGTACTTC	CSVRGGTYHEQYF
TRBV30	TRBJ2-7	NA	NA	TGTGCCTGGAGCTCGCCCTACGAGCAGTACTTC	CAWSSPYEQYF
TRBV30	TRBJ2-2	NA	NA	TGTGCCTGGAGTGTGGGGCGAGGCGGGGAGCTGTTTTTT	CAWSVGRGGELFF
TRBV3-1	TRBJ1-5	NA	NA	TGTGCCAGCAGCCAAGGTCGAGTCCAACAGCCCCAGCATTTT	CASSQGRVQQPQHF
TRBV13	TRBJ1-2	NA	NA	TGTGCCAGCAGCTTAGGTATCGGGGGGCTCCATGGCTACACCTTC	CASSLGIGGLHGYTF
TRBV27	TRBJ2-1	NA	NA	TGTGCCAGCAGTTTAGAGGGGAACCGGGACTTCTACAATGAGCAGTTCTTC	CASSLEGNRDFYNEQFF
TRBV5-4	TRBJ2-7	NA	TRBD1	TGTGCCAGCAGCTCCGGGACAGCTATATCCTACGAGCAGTACTTC	CASSSGTAISYEQYF
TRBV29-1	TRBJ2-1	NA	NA	TGCAGCGTTGAGGACCTCTTATCCTACAATGAGCAGTTCTTC	CSVEDLLSYNEQFF
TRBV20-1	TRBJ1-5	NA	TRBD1	TGCAGTGTGGGGACAGCATATAGCAATCAGCCCCAGCATTTT	CSVGTAYSNQPQHF
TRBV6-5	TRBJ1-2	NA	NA	TGTGCCAGCAGGGAGTCCAACTATGGCTACACCTTC	CASRESNYGYTF
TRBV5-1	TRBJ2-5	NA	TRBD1	TGCGCCAGCAGTATGGGACAGGGGTCGGAGACCCAGTACTTC	CASSMGQGSETQYF
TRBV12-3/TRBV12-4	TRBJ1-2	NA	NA	TGTGCCAGCAGTTTGGCAGCAGCACCAAACTATGGCTACACCTTC	CASSLAAAPNYGYTF
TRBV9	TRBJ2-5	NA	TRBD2	TGTGCCAGCAGCGGCCCTAGCGGACGAGAGACCCAGTACTTC	CASSGPSGRETQYF
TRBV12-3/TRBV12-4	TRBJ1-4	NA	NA	TGTGCCAGCAGTTTGGACAGAAATAATGAAAAACTGTTTTTT	CASSLDRNNEKLFF
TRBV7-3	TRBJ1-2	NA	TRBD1	TGTGCCAGCAGCTCGTTGGACAGGGGCGAATATGGCTACACCTTC	CASSSLDRGEYGYTF
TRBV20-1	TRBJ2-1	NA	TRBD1	TGCAGTGCTAGACGACAGGGCTACAATGAGCAGTTCTTC	CSARRQGYNEQFF
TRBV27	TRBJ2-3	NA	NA	TGTGCCAGCAGTTTACGGGAGAAGGATACGCAGTATTTT	CASSLREKDTQYF
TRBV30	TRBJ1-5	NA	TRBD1	TGTGCCTGGGACGCCGGGACAGGGGAAGGGAATCAGCCCCAGCATTTT	CAWDAGTGEGNQPQHF
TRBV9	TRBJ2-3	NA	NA	TGTGCCAGCAGCGTATGGGACCCCGCAGGTGGCACAGATACGCAGTATTTT	CASSVWDPAGGTDTQYF
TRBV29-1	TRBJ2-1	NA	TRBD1	TGCAGCGTCTCGGACAGGGGGCTCGATGAGCAGTTCTTC	CSVSDRGLDEQFF
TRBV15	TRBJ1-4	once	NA	TGTGCCACCGCCGAGGACAGACAGTTCCGGGGTGAAAAACTGTTTTTT	CATAEDRQFRGEKLFF
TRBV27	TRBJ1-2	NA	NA	TGTGCCAGCAGTTTATCGAGGGTAGGAGGCTACACCTTC	CASSLSRVGGYTF
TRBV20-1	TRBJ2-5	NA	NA	TGCAGTGCTAACGGGTGGGGCTCCCAAGAGACCCAGTACTTC	CSANGWGSQETQYF
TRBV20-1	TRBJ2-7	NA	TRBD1	TGCAGTGCTGACTCAGGGGGCGGGTACGAGCAGTACTTC	CSADSGGGYEQYF
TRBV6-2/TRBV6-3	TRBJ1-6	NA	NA	TGTGCCAGCAGTTACCCGAATTCACCCCTCCACTTT	CASSYPNSPLHF
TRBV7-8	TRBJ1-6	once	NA	TGTGCCAGCAGCTTAGCGGTCCTCTCGTCACCCCTCCACTTT	CASSLAVLSSPLHF
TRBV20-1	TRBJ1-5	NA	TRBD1	TGCAGTGCTAGGAGAACAGGACAGGGGGGCAATCAGCCCCAGCATTTT	CSARRTGQGGNQPQHF
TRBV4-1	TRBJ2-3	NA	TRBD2	TGCGCCAGCAGCCTTTCCCCCCGACTAGCGGGGGACACAGATACGCAGTATTTT	CASSLSPRLAGDTDTQYF
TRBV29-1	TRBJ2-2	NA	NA	TGCAGCGCGTTCACCGGGGAGCTGTTTTTT	CSAFTGELFF
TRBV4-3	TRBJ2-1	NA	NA	TGCGCCAGCAGCCAAGAGAACTACAATGAGCAGTTCTTC	CASSQENYNEQFF
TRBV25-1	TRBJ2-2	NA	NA	TGTGCCAGCAGTGCCTCTACGGCCACCGGGGAGCTGTTTTTT	CASSASTATGELFF
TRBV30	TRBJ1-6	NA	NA	TGTGCCTGGGAGGAGGGACAATATAATTCACCCCTCCACTTT	CAWEEGQYNSPLHF
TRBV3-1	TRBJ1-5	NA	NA	TGTGCCAGCAGCCAAGATGGGCAGGGAACAAGGCATCAGCCCCAGCATTTT	CASSQDGQGTRHQPQHF
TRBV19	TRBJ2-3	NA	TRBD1	TGTGCCAGTACCCTGGGACAGGGGTTCACAGATACGCAGTATTTT	CASTLGQGFTDTQYF
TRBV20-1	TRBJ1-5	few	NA	TGCAGTGCTAGAGCGGGGGATCAGCCCCAGCATTTT	CSARAGDQPQHF
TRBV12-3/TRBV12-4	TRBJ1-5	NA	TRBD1	TGTGCCAGCACTCTGGACAGGGCCTATAGCAATCAGCCCCAGCATTTT	CASTLDRAYSNQPQHF
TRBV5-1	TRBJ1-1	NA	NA	TGCGCCAGCAGCGATCAGGGGTACACTGAAGCTTTCTTT	CASSDQGYTEAFF
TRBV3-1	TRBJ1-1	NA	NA	TGTGCCAGCACGGGGGGCCTTTGGACTGAAGCTTTCTTT	CASTGGLWTEAFF
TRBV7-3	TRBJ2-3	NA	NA	TGTGCCAGCAGCTTAACCCGGGACAAGATGGCAGATACGCAGTATTTT	CASSLTRDKMADTQYF
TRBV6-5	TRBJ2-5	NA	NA	TGTGCCAGCAGCTCCCTGAGGGGGTGGGAGACCCAGTACTTC	CASSSLRGWETQYF
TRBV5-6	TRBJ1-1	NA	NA	TGTGCCAGCACCTCGGGGAGGGTTAGTACTGAAGCTTTCTTT	CASTSGRVSTEAFF
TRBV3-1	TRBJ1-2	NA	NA	TGTGCCAGCAACCAAGTGGAGGGACTCATCTATGGCTACACCTTC	CASNQVEGLIYGYTF
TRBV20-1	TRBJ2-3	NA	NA	TGCAGTGCTCCCCCGGCTGGATATAGACTTAACACAGATACGCAGTATTTT	CSAPPAGYRLNTDTQYF
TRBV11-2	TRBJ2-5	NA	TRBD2	TGTGCCAGCAGCTTGGACGGGGGGAATAGCGAGACCCAGTACTTC	CASSLDGGNSETQYF
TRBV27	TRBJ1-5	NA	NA	TGTGCCAGCAGTTTATCGGCAGGATATAGCAATCAGCCCCAGCATTTT	CASSLSAGYSNQPQHF